The TCR beta chain under discussion was sequenced for a study of OX40 agonist ivuxolimab in advanced cancers. Turning to the study itself: Participants, about 83% male, averaged around 60 years of age, ranging from about 23 to 85.

The assay was immunoSEQ multiplex PCR, and TCRdb's table has in-frame clones only and misses some. Of 75,000 to 80,000 clones listed, around 82% are singletons. The V end was cut by 8 bases, the J end by 4 bases, with 18 bases between. Germline-derived CDR1 and CDR2 are MNHNS and SASEGT. The CDR3 runs 15 residues. With respect to this clone: Its target is not known.

Study-wide results and caveats: Expanded clones tended on average to be more numerous among CD8+ T cells than CD4+. The specificity for antigen of the expanded peripheral T cells was not determined.

This TCR was sampled from an adult with an advanced solid tumor such as melanoma, head and neck, liver or kidney cancer. The sequencing used CD4+ or CD8+ T cells sorted from blood, collected in a trial of the OX40 agonist ivuxolimab. The V gene is TRBV6-1, the J gene TRBJ1-3; D ambiguous. The CDR3 sequence: CASDIGGPRGNTIYF. The DNA of the CDR3 is TGTGCCAGCGATATCGGTGGGCCTCGAGGAAACACCATATATTTT.